This T cell receptor (beta chain) was documented in a study of cytotoxic CD8 clonotypes in ibrutinib-treated CLL. TCRdb's table, derived via immunoSEQ multiplex PCR, lists solely in-frame clones and lacks some. The table lists under 200,000 clones, 84% of them singletons, with roughly 4.5% in the top ten. The sequencing here drew on PBMCs, taken after 24 months of ibrutinib treatment. The clonotype was recovered from a human donor with chronic lymphocytic leukemia.

The CDR3 protein is CASSSPSGGQGYEQYF. The CDR3 region has the DNA TGTGCCAGCAGTTCCCCTAGCGGGGGACAGGGCTACGAGCAGTACTTC. This rearrangement joins TRBV28 to TRBJ2-7; D might be TRBD2 (10 bases). Germline V lookup: CDR1 MDHEN, CDR2 SYDVKM. The CDR3 extends over 16 amino acids. Deletions cut 4 bases from V and 3 bases from J, with 19 bases between.